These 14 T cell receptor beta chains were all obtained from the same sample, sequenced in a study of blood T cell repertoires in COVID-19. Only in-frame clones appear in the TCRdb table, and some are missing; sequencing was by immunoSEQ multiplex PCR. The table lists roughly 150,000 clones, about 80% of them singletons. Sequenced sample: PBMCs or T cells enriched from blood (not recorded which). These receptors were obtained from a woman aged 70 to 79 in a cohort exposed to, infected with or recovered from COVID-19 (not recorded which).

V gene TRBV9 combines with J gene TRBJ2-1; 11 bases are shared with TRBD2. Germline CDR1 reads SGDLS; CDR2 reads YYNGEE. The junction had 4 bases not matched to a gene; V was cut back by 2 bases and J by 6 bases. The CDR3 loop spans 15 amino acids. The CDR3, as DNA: TGTGCCAGCAGCGTCGGGACTAGCGGATCCAATGAGCAGTTCTTC. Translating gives CASSVGTSGSNEQFF.

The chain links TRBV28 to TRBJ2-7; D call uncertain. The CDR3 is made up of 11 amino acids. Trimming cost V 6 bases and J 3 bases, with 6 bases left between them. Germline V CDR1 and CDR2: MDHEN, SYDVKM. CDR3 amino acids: CASRLGYEQYF. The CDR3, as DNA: TGTGCCAGCAGACTCGGCTACGAGCAGTACTTC.

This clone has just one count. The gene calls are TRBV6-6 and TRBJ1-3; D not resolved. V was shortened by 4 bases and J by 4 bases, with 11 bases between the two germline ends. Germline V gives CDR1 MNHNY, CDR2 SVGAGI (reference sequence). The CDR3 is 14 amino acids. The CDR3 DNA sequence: TGTGCCAGCAGTTTGGAGGAATCGGGAAACACCATATATTTT. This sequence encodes CASSLEESGNTIYF.

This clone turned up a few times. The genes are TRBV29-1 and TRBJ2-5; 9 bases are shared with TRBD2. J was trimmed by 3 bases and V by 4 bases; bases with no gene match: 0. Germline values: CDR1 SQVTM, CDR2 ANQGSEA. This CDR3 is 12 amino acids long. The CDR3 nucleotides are TGCAGCGTTGGACTAGCGGAAGAGACCCAGTACTTC. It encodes CSVGLAEETQYF. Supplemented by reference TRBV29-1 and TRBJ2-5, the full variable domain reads SAVISQKPSRDICQRGTSLTIQCQVDSQVTMMFWYRQQPGQSLTLIATANQGSEATYESGFVIDKFPISRPNLTFSTLTVSNMSPEDSSIYLCSVGLAEETQYFGPGTRLLVL.

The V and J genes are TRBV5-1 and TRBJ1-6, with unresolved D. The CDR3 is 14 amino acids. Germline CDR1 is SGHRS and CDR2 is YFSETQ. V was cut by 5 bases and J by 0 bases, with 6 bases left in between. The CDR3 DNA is TGCGCCAGCAGAGACTTCTCCTATAATTCACCCCTCCACTTT. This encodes CASRDFSYNSPLHF. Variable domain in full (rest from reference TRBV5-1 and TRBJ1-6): KAGVTQTPRYLIKTRGQQVTLSCSPISGHRSVSWYQQTPGQGLQFLFEYFSETQRNKGNFPGRFSGRQFSNSRSEMNVSTLELGDSALYLCASRDFSYNSPLHFGNGTRLTVT.

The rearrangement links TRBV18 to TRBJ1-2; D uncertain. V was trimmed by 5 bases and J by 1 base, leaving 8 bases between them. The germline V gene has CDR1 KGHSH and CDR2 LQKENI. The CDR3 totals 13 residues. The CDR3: CASSAQVNYGYTF. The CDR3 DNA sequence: TGTGCCAGCTCAGCGCAGGTTAACTATGGCTACACCTTC.

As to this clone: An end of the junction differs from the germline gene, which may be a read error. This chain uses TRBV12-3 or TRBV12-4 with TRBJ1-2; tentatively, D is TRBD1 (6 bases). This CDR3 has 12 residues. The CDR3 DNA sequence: TGTGCCAGCAGTGGTACCGGGACAACCCAGGCCTTC. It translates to CASSGTGTTQAF.

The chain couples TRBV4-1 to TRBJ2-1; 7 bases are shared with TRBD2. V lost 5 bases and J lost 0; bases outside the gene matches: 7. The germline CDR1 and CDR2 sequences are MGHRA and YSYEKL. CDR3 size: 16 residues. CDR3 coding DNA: TGCGCCAGCAGCGGGGCTAGCGGTAGCTCCTACAATGAGCAGTTCTTC. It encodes CASSGASGSSYNEQFF.

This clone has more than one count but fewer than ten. CDR3 coding DNA: TGTGCCAGCAGTGCCCCCTGGACTAGCGGGAGCAAAAATGAGCAGTTCTTC. It specifies CASSAPWTSGSKNEQFF. The chain has TRBV6-1 and TRBJ2-1; 13 bases map to TRBD2. The CDR3 runs 17 residues. V lost 4 bases, J lost 7 bases, and 10 bases stayed unmatched. Germline loops: CDR1 MNHNS, CDR2 SASEGT.

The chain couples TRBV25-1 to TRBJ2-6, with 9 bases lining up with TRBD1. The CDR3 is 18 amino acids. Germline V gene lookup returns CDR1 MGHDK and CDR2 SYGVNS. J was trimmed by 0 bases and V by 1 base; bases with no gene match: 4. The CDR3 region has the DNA TGTGCCAGCAGTGAATCGGGACAGGGTCTCTCTGGGGCCAACGTCCTGACTTTC. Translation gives CASSESGQGLSGANVLTF.

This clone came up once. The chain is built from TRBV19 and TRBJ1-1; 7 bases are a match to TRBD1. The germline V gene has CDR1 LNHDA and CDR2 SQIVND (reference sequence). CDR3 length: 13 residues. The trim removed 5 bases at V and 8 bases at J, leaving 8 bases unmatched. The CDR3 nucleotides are TGTGCCAGTAGTTGGGGAGTCAGGGGGGAAGCTTTCTTT. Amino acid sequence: CASSWGVRGEAFF.

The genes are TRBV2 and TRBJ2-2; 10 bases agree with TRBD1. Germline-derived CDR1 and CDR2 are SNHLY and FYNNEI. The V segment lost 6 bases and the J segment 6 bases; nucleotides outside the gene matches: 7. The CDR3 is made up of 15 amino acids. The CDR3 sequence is CASSPTGGWAGELFF. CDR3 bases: TGTGCCAGCAGCCCGACAGGGGGCTGGGCCGGGGAGCTGTTTTTT.

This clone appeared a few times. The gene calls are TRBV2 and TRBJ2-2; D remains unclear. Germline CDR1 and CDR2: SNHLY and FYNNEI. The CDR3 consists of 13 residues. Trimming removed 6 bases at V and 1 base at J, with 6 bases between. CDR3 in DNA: TGTGCCAGCAGGAGCTTGAACACCGGGGAGCTGTTTTTT. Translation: CASRSLNTGELFF.

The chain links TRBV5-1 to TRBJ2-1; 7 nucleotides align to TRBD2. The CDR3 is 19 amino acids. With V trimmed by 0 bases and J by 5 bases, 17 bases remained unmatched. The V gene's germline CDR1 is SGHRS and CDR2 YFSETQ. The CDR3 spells CASSLVGGGTSAIDNEQFF. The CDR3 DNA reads TGCGCCAGCAGCTTGGTGGGGGGAGGGACCAGTGCGATCGACAATGAGCAGTTCTTC. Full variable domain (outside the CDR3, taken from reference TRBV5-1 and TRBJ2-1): KAGVTQTPRYLIKTRGQQVTLSCSPISGHRSVSWYQQTPGQGLQFLFEYFSETQRNKGNFPGRFSGRQFSNSRSEMNVSTLELGDSALYLCASSLVGGGTSAIDNEQFFGPGTRLTVL.